This is a list of T cell receptor beta chains from one sample in a study of cytomegalovirus exposure and HLA in healthy donors. The table came from immunoSEQ multiplex PCR; TCRdb's copy has only in-frame clones and leaves some out. This sample has 65,000 to 75,000 clones; roughly 94% occur once, and the top ten carry less than 2%. Material: PBMCs. The receptors originated from a man aged 18 to 29 in good health and CMV-seropositive. CDR3s include the opening cysteine and the closing phenylalanine or tryptophan. D genes are given only for firm matches. Not all rows give a size; the values are once, few, many and, for expanded clones, a class.

TRBD2,TRBV2,TRBJ2-5,.,TGTGCCAGCAGTGAGCGGGAGCGGGAGACCCAGTACTTC,CASSERERETQYF
.,TRBV14,TRBJ1-5,.,TGTGCCAGCAGCCAAGATATCCAGGGCCTGAACAATCAGCCCCAGCATTTT,CASSQDIQGLNNQPQHF
TRBD1,TRBV30,TRBJ1-1,.,TGTGCCTGGATATCAGGGGGCGCGGTAACTGAAGCTTTCTTT,CAWISGGAVTEAFF
.,TRBV5-1,TRBJ2-2,.,TGCGCCAGCAGCTTGGGGGTTGGAGCGAACACCGGGGAGCTGTTTTTT,CASSLGVGANTGELFF
TRBD2,TRBV5-1,TRBJ2-7,.,TGCGCCAGCAGCCCCTCTCGGCGGGAGGGCTACGAGCAGTACTTC,CASSPSRREGYEQYF
TRBD2,TRBV28,TRBJ2-7,.,TGTGCCAGCAGTTTGCTGACTAGCGGGCTTTCCTACGAGCAGTACTTC,CASSLLTSGLSYEQYF
TRBD2,TRBV6-6,TRBJ2-3,.,TGTGCCAGCAATCCCGGCACTAGCGGGAGGTTGGAGTATTTT,CASNPGTSGRLEYF
.,TRBV7-9,TRBJ1-4,.,TGTGCCAGCAGCTTAGTCGTCGATAGGCTAGATGAAAAACTGTTTTTT,CASSLVVDRLDEKLFF
TRBD2,TRBV9,TRBJ2-7,few,TGTGCCAGCAGCCCAGGACTAGCGCCCGCCTACGAGCAGTACTTC,CASSPGLAPAYEQYF
TRBD1,TRBV11-2,TRBJ1-2,once,TGTGCCAGCAGACCGACAGGGGCCAGTGATCGTGGCTACACCTTC,CASRPTGASDRGYTF
TRBD1,TRBV30,TRBJ2-4,.,TGTGCCTGGGTACAGGGGGAAACCAAAAACATTCAGTACTTC,CAWVQGETKNIQYF
.,TRBV2,TRBJ2-7,once,TGTGCCAGCGCTCGACAGGAGCGCTACGAGCAGTACTTC,CASARQERYEQYF
.,TRBV18,TRBJ2-7,.,TGTGCCAGCTCACCACCGCAGGGTGCTCGGCACGAGCAGTACTTC,CASSPPQGARHEQYF
.,TRBV6-5,TRBJ1-1,.,TGTGCCAGCAGTTACTCAGTAGACACTGAAGCTTTCTTT,CASSYSVDTEAFF
.,TRBV19,TRBJ1-5,.,TGTGCCAGTAGTATCCTTGCTCAGGTTCTCAATAGCAATCAGCCCCAGCATTTT,CASSILAQVLNSNQPQHF
.,TRBV28,TRBJ2-3,.,TGTGCCAGCAGTTTCTCTAGCGCTAGCACAGATACGCAGTATTTT,CASSFSSASTDTQYF
.,TRBV9,TRBJ2-1,.,TGTGCCAGCAGCGTCCGGGACTCGGACTACAATGAGCAGTTCTTC,CASSVRDSDYNEQFF
.,TRBV27,TRBJ2-5,.,TGTGCCGCGGCGGGAGAGACCCAGTACTTC,CAAAGETQYF
TRBD2,TRBV29-1,TRBJ2-1,.,TGCAGCGTTTCTGCGGGAGGGACGGGCTACAATGAGCAGTTCTTC,CSVSAGGTGYNEQFF
.,TRBV4-2,TRBJ2-4,.,TGTGCCAGCAGCCAAGTTAAAGGGGTCTTAGCCAAAAACATTCAGTACTTC,CASSQVKGVLAKNIQYF
TRBD2,TRBV15,TRBJ2-5,.,TGTGCCACCAGCGTCCAGCGGGGAGGGGAGACCCAGTACTTC,CATSVQRGGETQYF
.,TRBV4-1,TRBJ2-3,.,TGCGCCAGCAGCCAAGATCCCCCTGGACACACCAGCACAGATACGCAGTATTTT,CASSQDPPGHTSTDTQYF
.,TRBV15,TRBJ2-7,.,TGTGCCACCAGCGGCCGACTAGGGCTGAGCGAGCAGTACTTC,CATSGRLGLSEQYF
TRBD1,TRBV6-1,TRBJ1-1,.,TGTGCCAGCAGTGCCCCTGGACAGGGGTACACTGAAGCTTTCTTT,CASSAPGQGYTEAFF
.,TRBV6-5,TRBJ2-5,.,TGTGCCAGCAGTCAGAACCAAGAGACCCAGTACTTC,CASSQNQETQYF
TRBD2,TRBV19,TRBJ2-1,.,TGTGCCAGTAGAGGACTAGCGGGGTCCAATGAGCAGTTCTTC,CASRGLAGSNEQFF
TRBD1,TRBV6-1,TRBJ2-6,.,TGTGCCAGCAGCGCGGACAGGTCTGGGGCCAACGTCCTGACTTTC,CASSADRSGANVLTF
TRBD1,TRBV15,TRBJ1-5,.,TGTGCCACCAGTGGACCCCCGGGACAGTCCAGTTATAGCAATCAGCCCCAGCATTTT,CATSGPPGQSSYSNQPQHF
.,TRBV6-1,TRBJ1-2,.,TGTGCCAGCAGCTCGGAGGGACACTATGGCTACACCTTC,CASSSEGHYGYTF
TRBD2,TRBV2,TRBJ2-3,.,TGTGCCAGCAGTGAGTCTAGCGGGACAGATACGCAGTATTTT,CASSESSGTDTQYF